Detailed here is one T cell receptor (beta chain). This sample was included in a study of CD8 T cells in Susac syndrome. RNA, at roughly 0.5 to 1 ug, was reverse transcribed with random hexamers. Across 54 Vbeta and 13 Jbeta, TCR beta CDR3 was amplified with immunoSEQ multiplex PCR. TCRdb re-analysed the immunoSEQ multiplex PCR reads in MiXCR, keeping a single row per CDR3 protein. The table lists under 550,000 distinct CDR3 sequences, 85% of them singletons. The study sequenced TCR beta in blood CD8+ and CD4+ T cells. It was treatment-naive patients with stable or active relapsing-remitting disease who made up the multiple sclerosis controls. The TCR comes from a human donor with multiple sclerosis. Sequenced sample: CD8+ T cells from PBMCs.

CDR3 DNA sequence: TGTGCCAGCAGCTTCGGACTACTGAGCACAGATACGCAGTATTTT. Translating gives CASSFGLLSTDTQYF. The chain joins TRBV13 to TRBJ2-3; D is possibly TRBD2 (6 bases). Trimming left V 3 bases short and J 0 bases short, with 10 bases between. CDR3 size: 15 residues. Germline lookup yields CDR1 PRHDT and CDR2 FYEKMQ (reference sequence).